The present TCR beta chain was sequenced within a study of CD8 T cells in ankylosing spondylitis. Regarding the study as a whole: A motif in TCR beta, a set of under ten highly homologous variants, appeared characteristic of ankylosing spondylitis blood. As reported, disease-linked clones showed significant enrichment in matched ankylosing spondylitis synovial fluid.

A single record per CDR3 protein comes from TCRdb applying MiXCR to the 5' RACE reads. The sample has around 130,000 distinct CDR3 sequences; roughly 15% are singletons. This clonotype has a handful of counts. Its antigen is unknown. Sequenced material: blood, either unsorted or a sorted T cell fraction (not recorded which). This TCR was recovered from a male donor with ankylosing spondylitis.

The CDR3 DNA reads as TGTGCCAGCAGCCGGGCGGTATCCCCTTCCTACGAGCAGTACTTC. Residues: CASSRAVSPSYEQYF. This rearrangement joins TRBV14 to TRBJ2-7; no firm D call. The V end was cut by 4 bases, the J end by 1 base, with 14 bases between. The CDR3 covers 15 residues. Germline CDR1 SGHDN, CDR2 FVKESK.